Only a few counts were recorded for the clone carrying this TCR beta chain. At one end, the junction sequence differs from germline, possibly due to a read error. A single record per CDR3 protein comes from TCRdb applying MiXCR to the RT-PCR reads. The sample lists about 680,000 distinct CDR3 sequences, approximately 14% occurring once. CDR1 is SGHRS, CDR2 YFSETQ, per germline. The CDR3 is made up of 15 amino acids. Sequences were obtained from memory CD4+ T cells from blood. This rearrangement joins TRBV5-1 to TRBJ2-5, with D possibly being TRBD1 (5 bases). The source of this sequence is a female donor in good health, serving as a healthy control. CDR3 coding DNA: TGCGCCACCAGCCCACAGGACGGTTCACAAGAGACCCAGTACTTC. This codes for CATSPQDGSQETQYF.